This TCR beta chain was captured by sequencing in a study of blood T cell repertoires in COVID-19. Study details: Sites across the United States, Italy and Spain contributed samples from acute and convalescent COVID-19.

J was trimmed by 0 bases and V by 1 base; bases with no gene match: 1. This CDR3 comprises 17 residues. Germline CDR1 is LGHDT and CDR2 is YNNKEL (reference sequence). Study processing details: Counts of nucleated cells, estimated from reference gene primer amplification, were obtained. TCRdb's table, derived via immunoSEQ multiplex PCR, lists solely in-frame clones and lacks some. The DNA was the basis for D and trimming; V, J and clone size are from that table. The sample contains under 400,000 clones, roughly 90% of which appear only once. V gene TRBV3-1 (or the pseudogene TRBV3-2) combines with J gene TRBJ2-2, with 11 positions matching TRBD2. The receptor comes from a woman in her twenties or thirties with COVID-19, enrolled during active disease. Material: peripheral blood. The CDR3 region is CASSQGLAGTNTGELFF. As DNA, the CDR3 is TGTGCCAGCAGCCAAGGACTAGCGGGGACGAACACCGGGGAGCTGTTTTTT.